Reported below is one TCR beta chain. The sample holds other DNA sequences that translate to the same CDR3. The V segment lost 4 bases and the J segment 2 bases; nucleotides outside the gene matches: 7. The germline V gene encodes CDR1 SGHDN and CDR2 FVKESK. The CDR3 has 16 amino acids. These data belong to a study of blood T cell repertoires in COVID-19. Method: immunoSEQ multiplex PCR; TCRdb's copy keeps in-frame clones and lacks some. The sample holds more than 60,000 clones, 75% to 90% seen once. This sequence joins TRBV14 and TRBJ1-4; TRBD1 agrees at 7 bases. The TCR sequence derives from a man older than 75 with COVID-19, enrolled during active disease. The sequencing input was peripheral blood. CDR3 coding DNA: TGTGCCAGCAGCCCACGACAGGGAGGTACTAATGAAAAACTGTTTTTT. Its translation is CASSPRQGGTNEKLFF.